Presented here are 3 T cell receptor beta chains from one specimen sequenced in a study of shared clonotypes between healthy human individuals. The repertoire was sequenced with immunoSEQ multiplex PCR; TCRdb's copy has only in-frame clones and lacks some. The data show over 850,000 clones, 78% seen once. The specimen was memory CD4+ T cells from PBMCs. Subset specified: CD45RA-negative fraction. The receptor source for this set is a man aged 18 to 30 in good health. Some clones in this sample may be carry-over from other donors' samples.

The rearrangement uses TRBV14 and TRBJ1-2, with a tentative D call TRBD1 (5 bases). V lost 1 base and J 4 bases, leaving 10 bases between the germline ends. From germline, CDR1 is SGHDN and CDR2 FVKESK. This CDR3 is 14 amino acids long. The CDR3 region has the DNA TGTGCCAGCAGCCAAGTTAAGGGGCCCTATGGCTACACCTTC. This sequence encodes CASSQVKGPYGYTF.

The V gene is TRBV11-2, the J gene TRBJ2-1; 10 bases line up with TRBD2. With V trimmed by 5 bases and J by 11 bases, 15 bases remained unmatched. Germline V gene lookup returns CDR1 SGHAT and CDR2 FQNNGV. The CDR3 totals 16 residues. The CDR3 coding sequence is TGTGCCAGCAGCCATTCAGCGGGAGGGCCAATTTTTCAGCAGTTCTTC. Translating gives CASSHSAGGPIFQQFF.

There are a few counts of this clone. The chain couples TRBV18 to TRBJ1-1; no definite D call. This CDR3 has 15 amino acids. V shed 0 bases and J shed 2 bases, with 10 bases lying between them. Germline V CDR1 and CDR2: KGHSH, LQKENI. CDR3 protein: CASSPPRGDNTEAFF. CDR3 nucleotides: TGTGCCAGCTCACCACCGCGGGGAGACAACACTGAAGCTTTCTTT. The full variable domain, in which reference TRBV18 and TRBJ1-1 provide the parts outside the CDR3, is NAGVMQNPRHLVRRRGQEARLRCSPMKGHSHVYWYRQLPEEGLKFMVYLQKENIIDESGMPKERFSAEFPKEGPSILRIQQVVRGDSAAYFCASSPPRGDNTEAFFGQGTRLTVV.